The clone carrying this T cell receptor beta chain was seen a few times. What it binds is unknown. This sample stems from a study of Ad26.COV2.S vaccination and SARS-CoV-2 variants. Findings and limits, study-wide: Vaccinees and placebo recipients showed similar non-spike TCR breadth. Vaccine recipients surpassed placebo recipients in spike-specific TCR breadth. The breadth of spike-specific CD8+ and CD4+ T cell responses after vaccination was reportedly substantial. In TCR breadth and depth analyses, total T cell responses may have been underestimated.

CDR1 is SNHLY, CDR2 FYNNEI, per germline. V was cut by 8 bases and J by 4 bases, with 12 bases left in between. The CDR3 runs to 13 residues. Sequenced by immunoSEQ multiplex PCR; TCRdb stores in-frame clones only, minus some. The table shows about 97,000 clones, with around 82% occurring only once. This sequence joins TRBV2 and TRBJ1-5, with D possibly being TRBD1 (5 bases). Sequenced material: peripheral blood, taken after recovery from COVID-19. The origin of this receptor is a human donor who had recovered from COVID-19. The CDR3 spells CASSQGRNQPQHF. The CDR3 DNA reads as TGTGCCAGCTCCCAGGGCCGTAATCAGCCCCAGCATTTT.